This T cell receptor beta chain was obtained from a study of radiotherapy plus CTLA-4 blockade in lung cancer. Notes on the study in general: Strongest reported response predictors: early blood clone changes and post-radiation interferon-beta. Blood-borne expansion of tumor-derived TCR clones followed radiotherapy plus ipilimumab.

Worth noting for this clone: Its target is not known.

The V and J ends lost 6 bases and 2 bases, in that order; junction bases with no gene match: 4. Looked up from germline, CDR1 is MNHEY and CDR2 is SVGAGI. The CDR3 totals 14 residues. Assay used: immunoSEQ multiplex PCR; TCRdb lists only in-frame clones, some missing. The sample has 40,000 or so clones; about 86% are singletons. The source was peripheral blood, collected from a patient treated with radiotherapy plus ipilimumab. The clonotype originates from a human donor with non-small cell lung cancer whose response to radiotherapy plus ipilimumab could not be evaluated. The chain uses TRBV6-5 and TRBJ1-2, with 9 bases fitting TRBD1. CDR3 in DNA: TGTGCCAGCAGGTGGGGACAGGGAAACTATGGCTACACCTTC. Its protein product is CASRWGQGNYGYTF.